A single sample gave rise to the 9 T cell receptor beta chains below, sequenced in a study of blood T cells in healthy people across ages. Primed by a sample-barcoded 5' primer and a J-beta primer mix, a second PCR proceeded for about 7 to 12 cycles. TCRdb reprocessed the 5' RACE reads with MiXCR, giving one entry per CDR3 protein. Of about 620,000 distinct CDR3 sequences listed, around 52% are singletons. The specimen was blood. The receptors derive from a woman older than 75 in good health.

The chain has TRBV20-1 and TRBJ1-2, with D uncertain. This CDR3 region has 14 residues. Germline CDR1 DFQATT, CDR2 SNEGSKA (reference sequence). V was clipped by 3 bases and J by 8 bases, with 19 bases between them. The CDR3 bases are TGCAGTGCTAGGGCCACTCATTCCGCCCTCGGCTACACCTTC. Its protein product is CSARATHSALGYTF.

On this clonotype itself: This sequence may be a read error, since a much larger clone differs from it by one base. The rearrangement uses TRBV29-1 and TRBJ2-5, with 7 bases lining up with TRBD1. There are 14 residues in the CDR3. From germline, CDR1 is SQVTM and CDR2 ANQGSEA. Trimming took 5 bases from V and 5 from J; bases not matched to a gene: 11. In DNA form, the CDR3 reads TGCAGCGTTCTTGATGGTGGACAGGCGGAGACCCAGTACTTC. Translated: CSVLDGGQAETQYF.

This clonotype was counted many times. CDR3 DNA sequence: TGTGCCAGCAGCTTAGTTCGGTACAATGAGCAGTTCTTC. It is translated as CASSLVRYNEQFF. The chain employs TRBV7-3 and TRBJ2-1; D gene uncertain. V was trimmed by 2 bases and J by 4 bases, leaving 6 bases between them. The CDR3 is 13 residues long. Germline V lookup: CDR1 SGHTA, CDR2 FQGTGA. Filled out from reference TRBV7-3 and TRBJ2-1, the complete variable domain reads GAGVSQTPSNKVTEKGKYVELRCDPISGHTALYWYRQSLGQGPEFLIYFQGTGAADDSGLPNDRFFAVRPEGSVSTLKIQRTERGDSAVYLCASSLVRYNEQFFGPGTRLTVL.

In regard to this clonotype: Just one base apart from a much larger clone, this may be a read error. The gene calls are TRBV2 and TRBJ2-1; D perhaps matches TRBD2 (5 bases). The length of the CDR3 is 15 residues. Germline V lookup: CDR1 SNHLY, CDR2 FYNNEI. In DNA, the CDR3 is TGTGCCAGCAGTGTTCAGCGGATCTCCTACAATGGGCAGTTCTTC. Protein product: CASSVQRISYNGQFF.

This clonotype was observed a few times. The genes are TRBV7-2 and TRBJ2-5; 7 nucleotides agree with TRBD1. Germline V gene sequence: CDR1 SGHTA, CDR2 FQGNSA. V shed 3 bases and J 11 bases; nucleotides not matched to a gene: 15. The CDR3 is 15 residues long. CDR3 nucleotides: TGTGCCAGCAGCTTTACAGGGGTCGCCTACAATGAGCAGTACTTC. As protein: CASSFTGVAYNEQYF.

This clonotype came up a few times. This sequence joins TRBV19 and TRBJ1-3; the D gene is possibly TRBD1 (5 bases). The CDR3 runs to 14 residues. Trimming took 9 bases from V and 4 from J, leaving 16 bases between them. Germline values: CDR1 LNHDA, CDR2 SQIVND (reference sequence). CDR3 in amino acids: CASIAGSAGNTIYF. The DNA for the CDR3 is TGTGCCAGCATTGCAGGGAGTGCGGGAAACACCATATATTTT.

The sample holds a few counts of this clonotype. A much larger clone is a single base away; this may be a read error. CDR3 coding DNA: TGCGCCAGCAACAGGGGGAGTAACAATGAGCAGTTCTTC. This gives the protein CASNRGSNNEQFF. The rearrangement uses TRBV10-1 and TRBJ2-1, with 8 bases identical to TRBD1. There are 13 residues in the CDR3. V lost 7 bases to trimming and J lost 5 bases; unmatched junction nucleotides: 4. Germline lookup yields CDR1 WNHNN and CDR2 SYGVQD (reference sequence).

CDR3 DNA sequence: TGCGCCAGCAGCCGACCGCTGGCCGATTACTACTTTGAGCAGTTCTTC. Its translation: CASSRPLADYYFEQFF. V is TRBV4-1 and J is TRBJ2-1; the D is unclear. The CDR3 covers 16 residues. In germline, CDR1 is MGHRA, CDR2 YSYEKL. The V and J ends lost 4 bases and 9 bases respectively, with 22 bases between them.

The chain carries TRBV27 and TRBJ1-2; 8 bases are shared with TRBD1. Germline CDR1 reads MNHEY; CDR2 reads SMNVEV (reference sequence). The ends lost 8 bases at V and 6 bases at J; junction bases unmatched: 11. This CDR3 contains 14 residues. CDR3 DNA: TGTGCCAGCGGTGGACAGGGAAGGATCGATGGCTACACCTTC. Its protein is CASGGQGRIDGYTF.